These 21 T cell receptor beta chains came from one sample sequenced in a study of long-term antiretroviral therapy in people with HIV. Run at survey level, the immunoSEQ assay was version v3.0. This table comes from immunoSEQ multiplex PCR, and its TCRdb copy is limited to in-frame clones, with some not included. The sample records 20,000 to 30,000 clones, about 87% being singletons. Here the sequenced sample was unsorted PBMCs, taken 1.8 years before starting antiretroviral therapy. The receptor set was obtained from a man in his fifties or sixties with HIV.

The chain combines TRBV7-9 with TRBJ1-2, with 7 bases that match TRBD1. CDR3 length: 12 residues. With V trimmed by 3 bases and J by 8 bases, 3 bases remained unmatched. Germline V CDR1 and CDR2: SEHNR, FQNEAQ (reference sequence). The CDR3 spells CASSLGQKGYTF. Here the CDR3 DNA reads TGTGCCAGCAGCTTGGGACAGAAGGGCTACACCTTC.

V is TRBV5-1 and J is TRBJ2-5, with 9 bases aligning to TRBD1. J gave up 5 bases and V 0 bases, and 5 bases lay outside the gene matches. Germline V gene sequence: CDR1 SGHRS, CDR2 YFSETQ. The CDR3 totals 15 residues. The DNA for the CDR3 is TGCGCCAGCAGCTTGGAGGACAGGGGTTGGGAGACCCAGTACTTC. Its protein is CASSLEDRGWETQYF. The entire variable domain, with the rest obtained from reference TRBV5-1 and TRBJ2-5, is as follows: KAGVTQTPRYLIKTRGQQVTLSCSPISGHRSVSWYQQTPGQGLQFLFEYFSETQRNKGNFPGRFSGRQFSNSRSEMNVSTLELGDSALYLCASSLEDRGWETQYFGPGTRLLVL.

This chain connects TRBV28 to TRBJ1-2; TRBD1 aligns across 7 bases. V dropped 0 bases and J dropped 6; count of bases not matched to a gene: 4. The germline CDR1 and CDR2 sequences are MDHEN and SYDVKM. There are 14 residues in the CDR3. The CDR3 DNA is TGTGCCAGCAGTTTATGGGAAGGGGGCAATGGCTACACCTTC. It is translated as CASSLWEGGNGYTF.

The chain couples TRBV10-3 to TRBJ2-7, with 8 bases lining up with TRBD1. The germline V gene has CDR1 ENHRY and CDR2 SYGVKD. V shed 6 bases, J shed 6 bases, and the junction held 34 bases outside the gene matches. This CDR3 comprises 22 residues. The CDR3 DNA sequence: TGTGCCATCAGGGCCGGGACAGGTGGTCCTACTCTAGCGCGAGAAGGTGCCTCCGAGCAGTACTTC. It yields the protein CAIRAGTGGPTLAREGASEQYF.

The V call is TRBV9, the J call TRBJ2-3, with 15 nucleotides matching TRBD2. The CDR3 is made up of 19 amino acids. Germline V gene data show CDR1 as SGDLS and CDR2 as YYNGEE. The junction had 7 bases not matched to a gene; V was cut back by 2 bases and J by 0 bases. CDR3 in DNA: TGTGCCAGCAGCGTTTCCGGGACTAGCGGGAGGTATAGCACAGATACGCAGTATTTT. The encoded protein is CASSVSGTSGRYSTDTQYF.

This clone was observed once. DNA of the CDR3: TGCGCCAGCAGCCAGGGAAGGGGACAGATAAACACTGAAGCTTTCTTT. Translation gives CASSQGRGQINTEAFF. The chain carries TRBV4-1 and TRBJ1-1; 7 positions agree with TRBD1. The germline gives CDR1 MGHRA, CDR2 YSYEKL. Trimming removed 3 bases from V and 2 bases from J; junction bases left unmatched: 9. The CDR3 sequence is 16 residues long.

This chain connects TRBV9 to TRBJ2-1, with TRBD2 identical over 8 bases. CDR3 length: 15 amino acids. Germline V lookup: CDR1 SGDLS, CDR2 YYNGEE. With 2 bases clipped from V and 9 bases from J, the junction kept 10 bases outside the gene matches. CDR3 DNA: TGTGCCAGCAGCGTGACGGGAGGGGGGCTCGGTGAGCAGTTCTTC. Protein: CASSVTGGGLGEQFF.

By share of the sample, this clone is medium-sized. The chain has TRBV19 and TRBJ1-1, with D perhaps TRBD1 (6 bases). This CDR3 is built from 15 residues. V lost 3 bases and J 4 bases, leaving 15 bases between the germline ends. The germline gives CDR1 LNHDA, CDR2 SQIVND (reference sequence). In DNA form, the CDR3 reads TGTGCCAGTAGTATGGTTGGGGGCCCCAGCACTGAAGCTTTCTTT. It translates to CASSMVGGPSTEAFF.

This clone was detected once. The chain combines TRBV29-1 with TRBJ2-7; 10 nucleotides line up with TRBD1. J was trimmed by 4 bases and V by 6 bases; bases with no gene match: 9. CDR3 length equals 14 residues. Per germline, CDR1 SQVTM and CDR2 ANQGSEA. The CDR3 spells CSVVGTGDLYEQYF. The CDR3 nucleotides are TGCAGCGTCGTGGGGACAGGGGACCTTTACGAGCAGTACTTC.

This chain uses TRBV5-5 with TRBJ2-3, with a tentative D call TRBD2 (5 bases). This CDR3 spans 14 amino acids. Trimming stripped 4 bases from V and 4 bases from J, with 13 bases between. Germline CDR1 SGHKS, CDR2 YYEKEE (reference sequence). The CDR3 DNA reads as TGTGCCAGCAGCCTCCTTCCGGGGTCAGATACGCAGTATTTT. Translation: CASSLLPGSDTQYF.

This clone was seen a handful of times. The gene calls are TRBV27 and TRBJ2-7; perhaps TRBD2 as D (6 bases). Germline V gene lookup returns CDR1 MNHEY and CDR2 SMNVEV (reference sequence). Deletions cut 2 bases from V and 4 bases from J, with 12 bases between. The CDR3 spans 14 residues. CDR3 region: CASSLRFGGYEQYF. In nucleotides, the CDR3 is TGTGCCAGCAGTTTAAGGTTCGGGGGTTACGAGCAGTACTTC.

The rearrangement links TRBV10-3 to TRBJ2-1; TRBD2 aligns across 9 bases. CDR1 is ENHRY, CDR2 SYGVKD, per germline. This CDR3 spans 15 amino acids. Trimming removed 3 bases from V and 6 bases from J; junction bases left unmatched: 6. The CDR3 is CAISDQAGGTNEQFF. The CDR3 DNA reads as TGTGCCATCAGTGACCAAGCGGGAGGAACCAATGAGCAGTTCTTC.

This clone has just a few counts. The V gene is TRBV10-1, the J gene TRBJ2-7; tentatively, D is TRBD1 (6 bases). The germline V and J ends were trimmed by 4 bases and 3 bases, with 10 bases remaining between them. The CDR3 totals 13 residues. The germline V gene has CDR1 WNHNN and CDR2 SYGVQD (reference sequence). The CDR3 DNA sequence: TGCGCCAGCAGTGCCCCAGGGGTCTACGAGCAGTACTTC. Protein sequence: CASSAPGVYEQYF.

As for this clone: Different DNA sequences within this sample yield the same CDR3. This chain links TRBV18 with TRBJ2-7; unclear D gene. The ends were cut back, 6 bases at V and 4 bases at J, with 13 bases in the middle. Germline loops: CDR1 KGHSH, CDR2 LQKENI. This CDR3 is 13 amino acids long. The CDR3 region has the DNA TGTGCCAGCTCGGATGGGCAGAAGTACGAGCAGTACTTC. It yields the protein CASSDGQKYEQYF.

V and J are TRBV5-4 and TRBJ2-1; TRBD2 matches 9 bases. The CDR3 sequence is 16 residues long. CDR1 and CDR2 from the germline V gene are SGHNT and YYREEE (reference sequence). With V trimmed by 4 bases and J by 10 bases, 15 bases remained unmatched. The CDR3 sequence: CASSQYLMGGGDEQFF. The CDR3 nucleotides are TGTGCCAGCAGCCAATACCTGATGGGCGGGGGGGACGAGCAGTTCTTC.

V usage is TRBV30 and J usage is TRBJ2-5; D gene uncertain. Germline values: CDR1 GTSNPN, CDR2 SVGIG (reference sequence). The CDR3 sequence is 15 residues long. V was cut by 3 bases and J by 10 bases, with 24 bases left in between. CDR3 amino acids: CAWSLMDGWRLGQYF. The CDR3 region has the DNA TGTGCCTGGAGCCTGATGGACGGGTGGCGATTGGGCCAGTACTTC.

This clone is a singleton in its sample. V is TRBV7-2 and J is TRBJ2-2, with unresolved D. The germline V and J ends were trimmed by 0 bases and 0 bases, with 2 bases remaining between them. Germline assignment: CDR1 SGHTA and CDR2 FQGNSA. The CDR3 totals 14 residues. CDR3 protein: CASSLAANTGELFF. CDR3 nucleotides: TGTGCCAGCAGCTTAGCTGCGAACACCGGGGAGCTGTTTTTT.

This chain uses TRBV5-6 with TRBJ1-5, with D perhaps matching TRBD1 (5 bases). Germline V CDR1 and CDR2: SGHDT, YYEEEE. This CDR3 comprises 17 residues. The V and J ends lost 1 base and 2 bases respectively, with 16 bases between them. The CDR3 nucleotides read TGTGCCAGCAGCTTGTGGGCGGGGGTTTGGGGCAATCAGCCCCAGCATTTT. Residues: CASSLWAGVWGNQPQHF.

This chain connects TRBV28 to TRBJ1-6; D is undetermined. Trimming stripped 7 bases from V and 7 bases from J, with 20 bases between. The CDR3 extends over 16 amino acids. Germline V gives CDR1 MDHEN, CDR2 SYDVKM. CDR3 protein: CASIRSIISVNSPLHF. Written as DNA, the CDR3 is TGTGCCAGCATCCGCTCCATCATCTCCGTGAATTCACCCCTCCACTTT.

J is TRBJ2-4 and V is TRBV27; 14 nucleotides line up with TRBD2. J lost 9 bases, V lost 5 bases, and 9 bases had no gene match. Germline assignment: CDR1 MNHEY and CDR2 SMNVEV (reference sequence). The CDR3 loop spans 16 amino acids. The CDR3 DNA reads as TGTGCCAGCAGTCGACTGACTAGCGGGGGGGCCTCCATTCAGTACTTC. This sequence encodes CASSRLTSGGASIQYF.

The chain joins TRBV20-1 to TRBJ2-1; D not resolved. Germline V gene sequence: CDR1 DFQATT, CDR2 SNEGSKA (reference sequence). The CDR3 runs 10 residues. The germline V and J ends were trimmed by 5 bases and 5 bases, with 4 bases remaining between them. The CDR3 region is CSAVDNEQFF. CDR3 in DNA: TGCAGTGCTGTTGACAATGAGCAGTTCTTC.